These 15 T cell receptor beta chains share one sample of origin, sequenced in a study of post-analysis software for immune sequencing data. General observations from the study: There were several TRBV segments more frequent in patients than controls, and TRBV5-6, TRBV5-1 and TRBV20-1 were among them.

Built from TCR beta cDNA, the libraries had unique molecular identifiers in them. A single record per CDR3 protein comes from TCRdb applying MiXCR to the PCR reads. This table holds roughly 200,000 distinct CDR3 sequences, 25% to 35% found once. Their recognized antigens are unknown. The sample taken for sequencing was blood. The receptors stem from a girl between 2 and 17 years old with multiple sclerosis.

The rearrangement uses TRBV10-2 and TRBJ1-2; weak D call: TRBD1 (6 bases). Germline lookup yields CDR1 WSHSY and CDR2 SAAADI. With 3 bases removed from V and 8 bases from J, the gap between germline ends came to 16 bases. This CDR3 comprises 14 residues. The chain's CDR3 is CASSEREGGKGYTF. The DNA of the CDR3 is TGCGCCAGCAGTGAACGCGAAGGGGGGAAAGGCTACACCTTC.

The J gene is TRBJ2-3, the V gene TRBV28; tentative D call: TRBD2 (6 bases). This CDR3 contains 15 residues. Trimming pared 2 bases from V and 3 bases from J, leaving 12 bases between. Looked up from germline, CDR1 is MDHEN and CDR2 is SYDVKM. CDR3 amino acids: CASSLPGEFTDTQYF. The CDR3 nucleotides are TGTGCCAGCAGTTTACCGGGGGAGTTTACAGATACGCAGTATTTT.

Ten or more counts support this clonotype. One end of the junction varies from germline; a read error may be responsible. This rearrangement joins TRBV5-1 to TRBJ2-1, with D perhaps matching TRBD2 (5 bases). CDR1 and CDR2 (germline): SGHRS, YFSETQ. This CDR3 is built from 13 residues. The CDR3 nucleotides read TGCGCCAGCAGTTTGGAGCTAACGGGGGAGCAGTTCTTC. Translated: CASSLELTGEQFF.

For this clonotype: This clone may be a read error of a much larger clone one base away. This chain connects TRBV20-1 to TRBJ2-5; D is unclear. Per the germline V gene, CDR1 is DFQATT and CDR2 is SNEGSKA (reference sequence). The CDR3 runs to 10 residues. Trimming removed 8 bases from V and 11 bases from J, with 15 bases in between. Written as DNA, the CDR3 is TGCAGTCCAAAGTCGGATGAGCAGTACTTC. It yields the protein CSPKSDEQYF.

This clonotype was counted only a few times. The genes are TRBV5-1 and TRBJ2-5; 12 bases align to TRBD2. Germline V lookup: CDR1 SGHRS, CDR2 YFSETQ. This CDR3 has 16 residues. V shed 0 bases, J shed 11 bases, and the junction held 11 bases outside the gene matches. As DNA, the CDR3 is TGCGCCAGCAGCTTGGCTCGGACTAGCGGGATCAATGAGCAGTACTTC. Translation: CASSLARTSGINEQYF.

The rearrangement uses TRBV7-2 and TRBJ2-7; TRBD2 matches 8 bases. The germline V gene encodes CDR1 SGHTA and CDR2 FQGNSA. The V gene end was trimmed by 0 bases and the J gene end by 11 bases; junction bases not matched to a gene: 15. The CDR3 covers 16 residues. CDR3 sequence: CASSLAGLASGPGEYF. As DNA, the CDR3 is TGTGCCAGCAGCTTAGCGGGCTTGGCTAGCGGGCCGGGGGAGTACTTC.

This chain uses TRBV5-1 with TRBJ1-4; D might be TRBD1 (5 bases). From germline, CDR1 is SGHRS and CDR2 YFSETQ. The ends were cut back, 3 bases at V and 4 bases at J, with 10 bases in the middle. The CDR3 contains 14 residues. The CDR3 loop reads CASSSNGGNEKLFF. The DNA of the CDR3 is TGCGCCAGCAGCTCAAACGGGGGTAATGAAAAACTGTTTTTT.

This clonotype was found many times. The rearrangement uses TRBV12-3 or TRBV12-4 and TRBJ2-1, with TRBD2 identical over 9 bases. The CDR3 has 16 residues. After removal of 2 bases from V and 7 bases from J, the junction contained 9 bases not matched to a gene. The CDR3 DNA is TGTGCCAGCAGTTTAATGCGGGGGGGATACGAGAATGAGCAGTTCTTC. It translates to CASSLMRGGYENEQFF.

Ten or more counts support this clonotype. This chain joins TRBV6-1 and TRBJ1-2; D unclear. The CDR3 contains 13 residues. V lost 2 bases and J lost 4, with 8 bases in between. Looked up from germline, CDR1 is MNHNS and CDR2 is SASEGT. The chain's CDR3 is CASSERLGYGYTF. DNA for the CDR3: TGTGCCAGCAGTGAACGGTTGGGCTATGGCTACACCTTC.

The V and J genes are TRBV24-1 and TRBJ2-3; D is possibly TRBD1 (6 bases). V was trimmed by 3 bases and J by 8 bases, leaving 11 bases between them. CDR3 length: 13 amino acids. CDR1 KGHDR and CDR2 SFDVKD come from the germline V gene. CDR3 coding DNA: TGTGCCACCAGTGATCGACAGGTGGGTACGCAGTATTTT. The encoded protein is CATSDRQVGTQYF.

This clonotype was seen at least ten times. The rearrangement links TRBV7-2 to TRBJ2-3; 7 bases match TRBD1. The CDR3 is 14 residues long. Trimming cost V 5 bases and J 1 base; bases outside gene matches: 3. Germline assignment: CDR1 SGHTA and CDR2 FQGNSA. Here the CDR3 DNA reads TGTGCCAGCAGCACAACAGGGGGCACAGATACGCAGTATTTT. Protein sequence: CASSTTGGTDTQYF.

This clonotype has more than one count but fewer than ten. The J gene is TRBJ2-2, the V gene TRBV5-4; no definite D call. CDR1 and CDR2 from the germline V gene are SGHNT and YYREEE (reference sequence). The CDR3 contains 12 residues. V shed 2 bases and J shed 14 bases, with 13 bases lying between them. The CDR3 sequence: CASSLSGRYLFF. DNA of the CDR3: TGTGCCAGCAGCTTATCCGGGCGGTATCTGTTTTTT.

This clonotype has just a few counts. This chain links TRBV7-8 with TRBJ1-1; D gene ambiguous. The CDR3 extends over 15 amino acids. V was clipped by 5 bases and J by 6 bases, with 19 bases between them. Per the germline V gene, CDR1 is SGHVS and CDR2 is FQNEAQ. The CDR3 DNA is TGTGCCAGCAGCCTAGATACGACAAGCAACGCTGAAGCTTTCTTT. This gives the protein CASSLDTTSNAEAFF.

In this sample, this clonotype turned up many times. The genes are TRBV7-8 and TRBJ2-3, with 13 bases lining up with TRBD2. The V gene's germline CDR1 is SGHVS and CDR2 FQNEAQ. V was clipped by 0 bases and J by 6 bases; unmatched bases: 6. The CDR3 extends over 17 amino acids. The DNA of the CDR3 is TGTGCCAGCAGCTTAGCAGGGACTAGCGGGGCGTGGGATACGCAGTATTTT. It encodes CASSLAGTSGAWDTQYF.

V is TRBV2 and J is TRBJ2-7, with D tentatively TRBD1 or TRBD2 (5 bases each). CDR1 and CDR2 from the germline V gene are SNHLY and FYNNEI. Trimming left V 7 bases short and J 9 bases short, with 16 bases between. CDR3 length: 12 amino acids. The CDR3, as DNA: TGTGCCAGCACTTACAAAGGGGAGCTGCAGTACTTC. This sequence encodes CASTYKGELQYF.